The next 11 T cell receptor beta chains were all read from a single sample in a study of neoadjuvant anti-PD-1 for oral cavity cancer. Time point reported: after neoadjuvant nivolumab, at surgical resection. Profiled with immunoSEQ multiplex PCR; TCRdb holds only in-frame clones, not every one. The sample yields about 7,200 clones, roughly 71% seen once. Specimen: PBMCs, collected after nivolumab (anti-PD-1) treatment. The receptors originated from a person between 35 and 79 years old with oral cavity squamous cell carcinoma.

The chain has TRBV28 and TRBJ1-1; D is ambiguous. Germline V lookup: CDR1 MDHEN, CDR2 SYDVKM. The CDR3 totals 14 residues. V lost 5 bases to trimming and J lost 5 bases, with 15 bases between them. The CDR3 bases are TGTGCCAGCAGTGATCCTAGGGTATGGACTGAAGCTTTCTTT. Translating gives CASSDPRVWTEAFF.

The chain combines TRBV9 with TRBJ2-7, with 9 bases lining up with TRBD1. The CDR3 consists of 14 residues. Per germline, CDR1 SGDLS and CDR2 YYNGEE. V was pared by 2 bases and J by 7 bases, with 7 bases of the junction left unmatched. For the CDR3, the DNA is TGTGCCAGCAGCGTTGGGACAGGGACCATAGAGCAGTACTTC. Its protein is CASSVGTGTIEQYF.

The V call is TRBV10-2, the J call TRBJ1-5, with D hard to call. Germline V gene lookup returns CDR1 WSHSY and CDR2 SAAADI. Between the trimmed V and J ends, which lost 8 bases and 0 bases, there was a span of 11 bases. The CDR3 is 14 amino acids. This CDR3 is CASLRPYSNQPQHF. For the CDR3, the DNA is TGCGCCAGCCTTCGTCCTTATAGCAATCAGCCCCAGCATTTT.

This clone has more than one count but fewer than ten. The chain recombines TRBV7-9 with TRBJ2-1; 10 positions match TRBD2. The CDR3 is 19 residues long. Unmatched junction bases numbered 15, after V lost 7 bases and J lost 0 bases. In germline, CDR1 is SEHNR, CDR2 FQNEAQ (reference sequence). CDR3 bases: TGTGCCAGCACCGTGCGGGGGACTAGCGACCAAGTCTCCTACAATGAGCAGTTCTTC. It is translated as CASTVRGTSDQVSYNEQFF.

J is TRBJ2-7 and V is TRBV7-2; 7 nucleotides line up with TRBD2. Germline values: CDR1 SGHTA, CDR2 FQGNSA. The CDR3 spans 15 residues. V shed 5 bases, J shed 1 base, and the junction held 8 bases outside the gene matches. CDR3 sequence (DNA): TGTGCCAGCAGCGGTACTAGCGCGACATCCTACGAGCAGTACTTC. It translates to CASSGTSATSYEQYF.

This clone appeared a few times. The DNA of the CDR3 is TGTGCCAGCAGCGTAGTGGACGCCAAGAATGAGCAGTTCTTC. Translated, it gives CASSVVDAKNEQFF. V usage is TRBV9 and J usage is TRBJ2-1; no reliable D call. Germline V gives CDR1 SGDLS, CDR2 YYNGEE. This CDR3 has 14 residues. Between the trimmed V and J ends, which lost 0 bases and 7 bases, there was a span of 11 bases.

V and J are TRBV7-9 and TRBJ2-3; D not certain. The CDR3 consists of 15 residues. In germline, CDR1 is SEHNR, CDR2 FQNEAQ (reference sequence). Trimming shortened V by 3 bases and J by 0 bases, and 10 bases separated the two germline ends. The CDR3 DNA reads as TGTGCCAGCAGCTTCGCTTACTCAAGCACAGATACGCAGTATTTT. This gives the protein CASSFAYSSTDTQYF.

This sequence joins TRBV10-3 and TRBJ1-1; tentative D call: TRBD1 (5 bases). Germline V gene data show CDR1 as ENHRY and CDR2 as SYGVKD. The CDR3 loop spans 15 amino acids. V shed 6 bases and J shed 0 bases, with 14 bases lying between them. CDR3 nucleotides: TGTGCCATCAGCCGAACGGGGACTATGAACACTGAAGCTTTCTTT. Translating it yields CAISRTGTMNTEAFF.

This clone has more than one count but fewer than ten. The chain is built from TRBV18 and TRBJ2-7, with a tentative D call TRBD1 (6 bases). Trimming removed 4 bases at V and 6 bases at J, with 10 bases between. The germline V gene has CDR1 KGHSH and CDR2 LQKENI. The CDR3 is made up of 12 amino acids. CDR3 DNA: TGTGCCAGCTCACTACAGGGTGCCGAGCAGTACTTC. It encodes CASSLQGAEQYF.

The V gene is TRBV27, the J gene TRBJ2-7; 9 nucleotides line up with TRBD1. From germline, CDR1 is MNHEY and CDR2 SMNVEV (reference sequence). With V trimmed by 6 bases and J by 3 bases, 3 bases remained unmatched. The length of the CDR3 is 13 residues. DNA of the CDR3: TGTGCCAGCAGACAGGGACAGGGCTACGAGCAGTACTTC. This translates into CASRQGQGYEQYF.

The chain has TRBV11-3 and TRBJ2-3; D is perhaps TRBD2 (5 bases). CDR3 length: 17 residues. Deletions cut 4 bases from V and 1 base from J, with 18 bases between. Looked up from germline, CDR1 is SGHNT and CDR2 is YENEEA. The CDR3 region is CASSSSSGVGGTDTQYF. In DNA form, the CDR3 reads TGTGCCAGCAGCTCTAGTTCCGGGGTTGGGGGCACAGATACGCAGTATTTT.